What follows are 26 T cell receptor beta chains derived from one specimen sequenced in a study of a mutant IDH1 vaccine in newly diagnosed glioma. The sample's time point: week 5, during vaccination. Vaccinated patients received 300 ug of mutant IDH1 20-mer peptide per dose, with topical imiquimod. This table comes from immunoSEQ multiplex PCR, and its TCRdb copy is limited to in-frame clones, with some not included. The repertoire holds roughly 51,000 clones, with 75% to 85% as singletons. These receptors lack a known antigen. This specimen was PBMCs, taken from a glioma patient whose treatment included an IDH1 peptide vaccine. All receptors derive from a man aged 25-40 years with glioma.

The chain couples TRBV7-9 to TRBJ2-3; D ambiguous. The CDR3 is 12 amino acids. Germline CDR1 and CDR2: SEHNR and FQNEAQ (reference sequence). Between the trimmed V and J ends, which lost 2 bases and 4 bases, there was a span of 4 bases. CDR3 in DNA: TGTGCCAGCAGCTTAATCGCAGATACGCAGTATTTT. This translates into CASSLIADTQYF.

J is TRBJ2-2 and V is TRBV4-2; perhaps TRBD2 as D (6 bases). Germline-derived CDR1 and CDR2 are LGHNA and YNFKEQ. Trimming removed 0 bases from V and 2 bases from J, with 16 bases in between. This CDR3 is built from 18 residues. This chain's CDR3 is CASSQDGAGRPNTGELFF. The CDR3 DNA reads TGTGCCAGCAGCCAAGATGGGGCGGGGAGGCCTAACACCGGGGAGCTGTTTTTT.

The chain couples TRBV9 to TRBJ1-1, with D uncertain. The CDR3 sequence is 11 residues long. Trimming removed 4 bases from V and 4 bases from J, with 5 bases in between. CDR1 and CDR2 from the germline V gene are SGDLS and YYNGEE. The CDR3, as DNA: TGTGCCAGCAGCTCTACCACTGAAGCTTTCTTT. Residues: CASSSTTEAFF.

This sequence joins TRBV19 and TRBJ2-5, with unresolved D. V was clipped by 1 base and J by 4 bases, with 4 bases between them. The CDR3 spans 12 residues. CDR1 is LNHDA, CDR2 SQIVND, per germline (reference sequence). The CDR3 loop is CASSIGGETQYF. In nucleotides, the CDR3 is TGTGCCAGTAGTATAGGGGGAGAGACCCAGTACTTC.

The J gene is TRBJ2-3, the V gene TRBV5-1, with 9 nucleotides matching TRBD1. The CDR3 covers 15 residues. Germline assignment: CDR1 SGHRS and CDR2 YFSETQ. The V and J ends lost 5 bases and 0 bases, in that order; junction bases with no gene match: 4. The CDR3 bases are TGCGCCAGCAGGCAGGGACAGGGAAGCACAGATACGCAGTATTTT. It translates to CASRQGQGSTDTQYF. The full variable domain, completed using reference TRBV5-1 and TRBJ2-3, is KAGVTQTPRYLIKTRGQQVTLSCSPISGHRSVSWYQQTPGQGLQFLFEYFSETQRNKGNFPGRFSGRQFSNSRSEMNVSTLELGDSALYLCASRQGQGSTDTQYFGPGTRLTVL.

This chain uses TRBV9 with TRBJ2-2, with D tentatively TRBD1 (5 bases). Trimming shortened V by 6 bases and J by 4 bases, and 13 bases separated the two germline ends. The CDR3 runs 14 residues. The germline V gene encodes CDR1 SGDLS and CDR2 YYNGEE. In DNA, the CDR3 is TGTGCCAGCAAACAGGCAATGAGCACCGGGGAGCTGTTTTTT. Translating it yields CASKQAMSTGELFF. Variable domain in full (rest from reference TRBV9 and TRBJ2-2): DSGVTQTPKHLITATGQRVTLRCSPRSGDLSVYWYQQSLDQGLQFLIQYYNGEERAKGNILERFSAQQFPDLHSELNLSSLELGDSALYFCASKQAMSTGELFFGEGSRLTVL.

V gene TRBV25-1 combines with J gene TRBJ2-5; 8 bases agree with TRBD1. This CDR3 contains 14 residues. The junction had 5 bases not matched to a gene; V was cut back by 3 bases and J by 5 bases. Germline CDR1 is MGHDK and CDR2 is SYGVNS. CDR3 region: CASSDRGLLETQYF. The DNA for the CDR3 is TGTGCCAGCAGTGACAGGGGGCTTTTGGAGACCCAGTACTTC.

The V call is TRBV7-2, the J call TRBJ1-2; D is possibly TRBD1 (5 bases). Germline V lookup: CDR1 SGHTA, CDR2 FQGNSA. V was clipped by 3 bases and J by 1 base, with 6 bases between them. This CDR3 is built from 13 residues. CDR3 region: CASSLGVNYGYTF. CDR3 nucleotide sequence: TGTGCCAGCAGCTTGGGGGTTAACTATGGCTACACCTTC. The variable domain in full, completed from reference TRBV7-2 and TRBJ1-2, reads GAGVSQSPSNKVTEKGKDVELRCDPISGHTALYWYRQSLGQGLEFLIYFQGNSAPDKSGLPSDRFSAERTGGSVSTLTIQRTQQEDSAVYLCASSLGVNYGYTFGSGTRLTVV.

The V gene is TRBV18, the J gene TRBJ2-3, with D uncertain. Per germline, CDR1 KGHSH and CDR2 LQKENI. This CDR3 region has 13 residues. Trimming shortened V by 3 bases and J by 2 bases, and 6 bases separated the two germline ends. The CDR3 region is CASSPGSTDTQYF. The DNA for the CDR3 is TGTGCCAGCTCACCTGGCTCCACAGATACGCAGTATTTT.

The J gene is TRBJ2-5, the V gene TRBV14; TRBD2 is a possible D gene (6 bases). The germline gives CDR1 SGHDN, CDR2 FVKESK. The CDR3 has 17 residues. Trimming shortened V by 1 base and J by 4 bases, and 19 bases separated the two germline ends. The CDR3 bases are TGTGCCAGCAGCCAAGGACTAGGAGGAGGACCAAGAGAGACCCAGTACTTC. Its translation is CASSQGLGGGPRETQYF.

This chain joins TRBV19 and TRBJ2-1, with 9 bases aligning to TRBD1. Germline-derived CDR1 and CDR2 are LNHDA and SQIVND (reference sequence). CDR3 length: 13 amino acids. With V trimmed by 5 bases and J by 8 bases, 4 bases remained unmatched. The CDR3 reads CASSSQGAHEQFF. CDR3 nucleotides: TGTGCCAGTAGTTCACAGGGGGCACATGAGCAGTTCTTC.

The chain recombines TRBV28 with TRBJ1-1; D remains unclear. V shed 2 bases and J shed 2 bases, with 6 bases lying between them. Per the germline V gene, CDR1 is MDHEN and CDR2 is SYDVKM. The CDR3 has 13 amino acids. The CDR3 DNA reads TGTGCCAGCAGTTTAGGGGTTAACACTGAAGCTTTCTTT. Translation: CASSLGVNTEAFF. The whole variable domain, filled in from reference TRBV28 and TRBJ1-1, reads DVKVTQSSRYLVKRTGEKVFLECVQDMDHENMFWYRQDPGLGLRLIYFSYDVKMKEKGDIPEGYSVSREKKERFSLILESASTNQTSMYLCASSLGVNTEAFFGQGTRLTVV.

The chain links TRBV5-6 to TRBJ1-6; D remains unclear. V was clipped by 4 bases and J by 4 bases, with 15 bases between them. CDR1 is SGHDT, CDR2 YYEEEE, per germline. CDR3 length: 16 amino acids. The CDR3 loop is CASSREETTYNSPLHF. In DNA, the CDR3 is TGTGCCAGCAGCAGAGAGGAAACTACTTATAATTCACCCCTCCACTTT.

In its sample, this clone was seen once. CDR3 residues: CASSDQPIRDRGLETQYF. CDR3 DNA sequence: TGTGCCAGCAGTGACCAACCGATCCGGGACAGGGGTTTGGAGACCCAGTACTTC. The rearrangement links TRBV6-1 to TRBJ2-5; 10 positions match TRBD1. Per germline, CDR1 MNHNS and CDR2 SASEGT. This CDR3 has 18 amino acids. V shed 3 bases and J 5 bases; nucleotides not matched to a gene: 15.

In this sample, this clone turned up once. V gene TRBV19 combines with J gene TRBJ2-7; 9 bases fit TRBD2. The CDR3 loop spans 16 amino acids. V lost 3 bases, J lost 0 bases, and 6 bases stayed unmatched. The germline CDR1 and CDR2 sequences are LNHDA and SQIVND (reference sequence). The CDR3 is CASSISASGASYEQYF. As DNA, the CDR3 is TGTGCCAGTAGTATCTCGGCTAGCGGGGCCTCCTACGAGCAGTACTTC. Based on the CDR3 plus reference TRBV19 and TRBJ2-7, the full variable domain is DGGITQSPKYLFRKEGQNVTLSCEQNLNHDAMYWYRQDPGQGLRLIYYSQIVNDFQKGDIAEGYSVSREKKESFPLTVTSAQKNPTAFYLCASSISASGASYEQYFGPGTRLTVT.

V and J are TRBV6-5 and TRBJ1-1; D gene ambiguous. The CDR3 consists of 14 residues. Germline lookup yields CDR1 MNHEY and CDR2 SVGAGI. V was clipped by 6 bases and J by 0 bases, with 11 bases between them. Here the CDR3 reads CASSPGGVNTEAFF. DNA of the CDR3: TGTGCCAGCAGCCCGGGTGGGGTGAACACTGAAGCTTTCTTT.

The chain employs TRBV19 and TRBJ1-2; 12 positions match TRBD1. Germline V gene sequence: CDR1 LNHDA, CDR2 SQIVND (reference sequence). CDR3 size: 14 residues. Unmatched junction bases numbered 2, after V lost 7 bases and J lost 2 bases. The CDR3 here is CASTGTGGNYGYTF. CDR3 DNA sequence: TGTGCCAGTACCGGGACAGGGGGCAACTATGGCTACACCTTC.

The CDR3 sequence: CASSIGSIGQGLAKNIQYF. The CDR3 DNA reads as TGTGCCAGTAGTATTGGTTCAATCGGACAGGGGTTAGCCAAAAACATTCAGTACTTC. The rearrangement uses TRBV19 and TRBJ2-4; 9 positions agree with TRBD1. This CDR3 comprises 19 residues. Germline assignment: CDR1 LNHDA and CDR2 SQIVND (reference sequence). V was clipped by 3 bases and J by 0 bases; unmatched bases: 12. Complete variable domain (other parts from reference TRBV19 and TRBJ2-4): DGGITQSPKYLFRKEGQNVTLSCEQNLNHDAMYWYRQDPGQGLRLIYYSQIVNDFQKGDIAEGYSVSREKKESFPLTVTSAQKNPTAFYLCASSIGSIGQGLAKNIQYFGAGTRLSVL.

The CDR3 is CATSRQGSTSPLHF. CDR3 nucleotides: TGTGCCACCAGCAGGCAGGGGAGCACTTCACCCCTCCACTTT. This sequence joins TRBV15 and TRBJ1-6, with D possibly being TRBD1 (6 bases). In germline, CDR1 is LNHNV, CDR2 YYDKDF (reference sequence). V lost 3 bases, J lost 9 bases, and 12 bases lay in between. The CDR3 is 14 amino acids.

The gene calls are TRBV19 and TRBJ2-1; weak D call: TRBD2 (7 bases). Trimming shortened V by 2 bases and J by 4 bases, and 12 bases separated the two germline ends. This CDR3 has 15 amino acids. Germline V gene data show CDR1 as LNHDA and CDR2 as SQIVND (reference sequence). CDR3 region: CASSITRGAYNEQFF. The CDR3 DNA sequence: TGTGCCAGTAGTATAACTCGGGGGGCATACAATGAGCAGTTCTTC.

This clone was seen a handful of times. The chain joins TRBV5-1 to TRBJ2-4; TRBD1 is a possible D gene (5 bases). Germline CDR1 and CDR2: SGHRS and YFSETQ. The CDR3 covers 14 residues. Trimming removed 2 bases from V and 3 bases from J, with 9 bases in between. CDR3 amino acids: CASSFDRFKNIQYF. The CDR3, as DNA: TGCGCCAGCAGCTTCGACAGATTCAAAAACATTCAGTACTTC.

The genes are TRBV19 and TRBJ1-1; 7 positions match TRBD1. Germline-derived CDR1 and CDR2 are LNHDA and SQIVND (reference sequence). The CDR3 runs 17 residues. V lost 3 bases to trimming and J lost 1 base; unmatched junction nucleotides: 11. The CDR3 is CASSILAGGQPNTEAFF. The CDR3 DNA reads TGTGCCAGTAGTATTTTAGCTGGGGGACAGCCGAACACTGAAGCTTTCTTT.

There are a few counts of this clone. The rearrangement links TRBV25-1 to TRBJ1-1; D not certain. Trimming took 11 bases from V and 1 from J, leaving 20 bases between them. Germline V CDR1 and CDR2: MGHDK, SYGVNS. The length of the CDR3 is 15 residues. The CDR3 DNA is TGTGCCGTACCTCGAAAGGATTGTAGGAACACTGAAGCTTTCTTT. Translating gives CAVPRKDCRNTEAFF.

The genes are TRBV5-5 and TRBJ2-6; D is unresolved. This CDR3 is 15 amino acids long. Germline V lookup: CDR1 SGHKS, CDR2 YYEKEE (reference sequence). Trimming cost V 0 bases and J 2 bases, with 6 bases left between them. CDR3 loop: CASSLAAAGANVLTF. The CDR3 DNA follows: TGTGCCAGCAGCTTGGCTGCGGCTGGGGCCAACGTCCTGACTTTC. Supplemented by reference TRBV5-5 and TRBJ2-6, the full variable domain reads DAGVTQSPTHLIKTRGQQVTLRCSPISGHKSVSWYQQVLGQGPQFIFQYYEKEERGRGNFPDRFSARQFPNYSSELNVNALLLGDSALYLCASSLAAAGANVLTFGAGSRLTVL.

The rearrangement joins TRBV9 to TRBJ1-2; D possibly corresponds to TRBD1 (5 bases). V lost 0 bases to trimming and J lost 8 bases, with 11 bases between them. Germline V CDR1 and CDR2: SGDLS, YYNGEE. The CDR3 contains 13 residues. The CDR3, as DNA: TGTGCCAGCAGCGTAGTAGGGGCGTGGGGCTACACCTTC. Protein sequence: CASSVVGAWGYTF.

The J gene is TRBJ2-1, the V gene TRBV11-2; D is possibly TRBD2 (6 bases). The CDR3 length is 14 residues. Trimming left V 3 bases short and J 7 bases short, with 13 bases between. The germline V gene encodes CDR1 SGHAT and CDR2 FQNNGV. The CDR3 DNA sequence: TGTGCCAGCAGCTTCTCCGGGACTTTGAATGAGCAGTTCTTC. Translation: CASSFSGTLNEQFF.